The 2 T cell receptor beta chains given below trace back to one sample, sequenced in a study of T-cell reconstitution after alpha-beta-depleted transplantation in children. This sample's TCRbeta library carried unique molecular identifier barcodes. TCRdb redid the calling of the PCR reads with MiXCR, one entry per CDR3 protein. The sample contains about 250,000 distinct CDR3 sequences, 24% of which appear only once. The sequencing used PBMCs, mostly from graft donor cells, collected 360 days after TCRalphabeta/CD19-depleted stem cell transplant. The receptors stem from a female patient aged 2 to 10 who had a stem cell transplant for congenital amegakaryocytic thrombocytopenia, so the T cells may come from the graft donor.

The J gene is TRBJ1-1, the V gene TRBV10-3; D is perhaps TRBD1 (6 bases). The V and J ends lost 0 bases and 9 bases respectively, with 14 bases between them. This CDR3 is 14 amino acids long. The germline gives CDR1 ENHRY, CDR2 SYGVKD. The CDR3 is CAISESFQQGKAFF. The DNA for the CDR3 is TGTGCCATCAGTGAGTCGTTTCAACAGGGTAAAGCTTTCTTT.

This clonotype was seen a few times. The chain is built from TRBV2 and TRBJ2-2, with 10 bases that match TRBD1. The CDR3 covers 15 residues. After removal of 8 bases from V and 6 bases from J, the junction contained 9 bases not matched to a gene. Germline V gives CDR1 SNHLY, CDR2 FYNNEI. CDR3 coding DNA: TGTGCCAGCTCGGCGGACAGGGGGATCGCCGGGGAGCTGTTTTTT. Amino acids: CASSADRGIAGELFF.